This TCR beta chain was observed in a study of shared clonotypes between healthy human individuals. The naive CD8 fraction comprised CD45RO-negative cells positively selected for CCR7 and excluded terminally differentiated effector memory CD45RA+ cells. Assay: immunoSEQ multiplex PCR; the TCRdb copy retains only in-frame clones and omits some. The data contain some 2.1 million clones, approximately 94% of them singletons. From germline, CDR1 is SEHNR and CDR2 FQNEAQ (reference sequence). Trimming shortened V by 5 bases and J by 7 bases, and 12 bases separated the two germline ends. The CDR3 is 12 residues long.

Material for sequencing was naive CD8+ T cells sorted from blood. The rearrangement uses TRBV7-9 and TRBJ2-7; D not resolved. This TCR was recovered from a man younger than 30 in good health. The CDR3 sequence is CASSQGPGEQYF. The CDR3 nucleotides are TGTGCCAGCAGCCAAGGCCCCGGGGAGCAGTACTTC.